This TCR beta chain was observed in a study of Ad26.COV2.S vaccination and SARS-CoV-2 variants. Across the study: Ad26.COV2.S arm of COV1001 included the donor.

Study-level results: Similar non-spike TCR breadth was observed in recipients of vaccine and of placebo.

The CDR3 totals 14 residues. The germline V gene encodes CDR1 SGHTS and CDR2 YDEGEE. Between the trimmed V and J ends, which lost 0 bases and 4 bases, there was a span of 10 bases. Stated treatment: roughly 20 received Ad26.COV2.S at low or high dose, single or two shots; several received placebo; per-sample allocation not given. All samples were drawn on day 63, counting from the first vaccine or placebo injection. Ad26 vector vaccine expressed Wuhan-strain SARS-CoV-2 spike. With regard to this clone: Antigen: not known.

The table came from immunoSEQ multiplex PCR; TCRdb's copy has only in-frame clones and leaves some out. The sample carries about 350,000 clones, around 87% recorded once. Sequencing was performed on peripheral blood, taken in a trial of Ad26.COV2.S vaccine versus placebo. The rearrangement links TRBV5-8 to TRBJ1-2; the D is unclear. The TCR was taken from a person aged 18 to 59 who received the Ad26.COV2.S COVID-19 vaccine or a placebo. The CDR3 nucleotides are TGTGCCAGCAGCTTGGGGCCGGAGGGCTATGGCTACACCTTC. Encoded protein: CASSLGPEGYGYTF.